Detailed here is one T cell receptor (beta chain). The sample holds one count of this clone. The clone's antigen remains unknown. Base qualities were left out, and no much larger clone turns up one base away. This sample is part of a study of chemoradiotherapy in HPV16-positive cancers (dated by TCRdb to between 2021 and 2024). With respect to the entire study: Candidate HPV-specific T-cell clones and common TCR motifs were defined by functional T-cell assays performed on cells from a couple of HPV16-positive patients. The study asked whether T-cell immunity to the HPV oncoproteins E6 and E7 changes during chemoradiotherapy and whether this immunity affects survival. The candidate HPV-specific TCRs and motifs were then tracked in TCR repertoires from 86 patients with HPV-related cancers.

The germline V gene (reference sequence) yields MNHNY for CDR1 and SVGAGI for CDR2. Measured from the cysteine to the phenylalanine, the CDR3 is 15 residues long. Here the CDR3 DNA is all that survives: 45 bases in frame from base 1. The V and J ends are trimmed by 2 bases and 4 bases, leaving 14 bases between them. Repertoires were sampled multiple times during chemoradiotherapy, which allowed clonal expansion in the tumor microenvironment to be followed. Here is what the overall study found, with its caveats: In HPV16-positive patients, expansion of HPV-responsive T cells during chemoradiotherapy was found to be associated with improved recurrence-free survival. Expansion of candidate HPV-specific clones and E7-related TCR motifs was observed in the tumor microenvironment during treatment, whereas no such expansion was observed for non-HPV-specific T cells. The survival association was reported for HPV16-positive patients, and the functional definition of HPV-specific T cells was derived from only a couple of HPV16-positive patients.

Library creation used the immunoSEQ multiplex PCR assay. TCRdb stores this immuneACCESS table with in-frame sequences only. Part of the clones is absent; in the studies checked, under half of the shortfall reflects unresolved V genes, and no reason is known for the rest. Within this sample are 20,000 to 25,000 clones, with around 75% of them counted one time only. The ten largest clones take up around 2.5% of the sample. This specimen was acquired from a patient who underwent chemoradiotherapy. The V and J genes are TRBV6-6 and TRBJ2-5; no D gene call is confident. The source is a human donor with HPV-associated anogenital cancer. The DNA sequence is as follows: TGTGCCAGCAGTTACCCAGTGAGGCCCCCAGAGACCCAGTACTTC. Its translation is CASSYPVRPPETQYF.